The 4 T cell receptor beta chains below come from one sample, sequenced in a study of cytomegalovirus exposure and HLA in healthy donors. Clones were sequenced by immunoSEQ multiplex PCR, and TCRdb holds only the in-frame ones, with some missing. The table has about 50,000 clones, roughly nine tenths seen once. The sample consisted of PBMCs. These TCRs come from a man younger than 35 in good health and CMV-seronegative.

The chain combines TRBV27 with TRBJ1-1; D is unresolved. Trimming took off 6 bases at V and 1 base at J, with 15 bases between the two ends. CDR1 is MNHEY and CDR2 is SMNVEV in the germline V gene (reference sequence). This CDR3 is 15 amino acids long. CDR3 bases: TGTGCCAGCAGGGCGCCGAGGCTGGGGAACACTGAAGCTTTCTTT. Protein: CASRAPRLGNTEAFF.

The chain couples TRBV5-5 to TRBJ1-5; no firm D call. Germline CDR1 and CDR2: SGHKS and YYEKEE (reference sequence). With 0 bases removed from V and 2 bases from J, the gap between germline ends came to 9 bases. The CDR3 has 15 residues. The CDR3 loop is CASSLVPGGNQPQHF. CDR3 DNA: TGTGCCAGCAGCTTGGTCCCCGGGGGCAATCAGCCCCAGCATTTT.

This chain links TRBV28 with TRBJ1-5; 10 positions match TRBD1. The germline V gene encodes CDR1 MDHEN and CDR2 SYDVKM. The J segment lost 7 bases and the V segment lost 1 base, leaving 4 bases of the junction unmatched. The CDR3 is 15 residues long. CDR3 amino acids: CASSLYRQGAQPQHF. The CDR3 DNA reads TGTGCCAGCAGTTTATACCGACAGGGGGCGCAGCCCCAGCATTTT.

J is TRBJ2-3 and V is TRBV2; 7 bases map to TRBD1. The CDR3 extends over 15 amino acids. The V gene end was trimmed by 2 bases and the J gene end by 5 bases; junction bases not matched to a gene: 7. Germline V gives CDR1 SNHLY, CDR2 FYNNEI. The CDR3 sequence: CASSEYEGARDTQYF. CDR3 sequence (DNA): TGTGCCAGCAGTGAATATGAGGGGGCGAGAGATACGCAGTATTTT.